A selection of T cell receptor beta chains follows, all from one sample in a study of shared clonotypes between healthy human individuals. Produced via immunoSEQ multiplex PCR; TCRdb's table is partial and in-frame only. The table has 800,000 to 1,200,000 clones, approximately 80% seen once; the top ten hold approximately 0.5%. Sequenced input: memory CD4+ T cells from PBMCs. The receptors here all came from a young man in good health. Some clones in this sample may be carry-over from other donors' samples. Both conserved end residues are part of each CDR3. D genes are given only for firm matches. Clone size is given for some rows only: seen once, a few or many times, or a class if the clone is expanded.

>TRBV5-1|TRBJ1-4|.|TRBD1
TGCGCCAGCAGCTTTCCACCGGGGACAGGGAGCGTCGCAAAGGAAAAACTGTTTTTT
CASSFPPGTGSVAKEKLFF
>TRBV5-1|TRBJ2-1|once|TRBD2
TGCGCCAGCAGCCCGGGACTAGCGGGAGTCAATGAGCAGTTCTTC
CASSPGLAGVNEQFF
>TRBV18|TRBJ1-1|few|TRBD1
TGTGCCAGCTCACCACGGACAGGGAACACTGAAGCTTTCTTT
CASSPRTGNTEAFF
>TRBV7-3|TRBJ2-5|.|TRBD2
TGTGCCAGCAGCTTAAACGGGAGGCAAGAGACCCAGTACTTC
CASSLNGRQETQYF
>TRBV5-1|TRBJ2-1|.|TRBD2
TGCGCCAGCAGCTTGTTAGCGGGAGGTTCCTACAATGAGCAGTTCTTC
CASSLLAGGSYNEQFF
>TRBV5-1|TRBJ2-4|.|.
TGCGCCAGCAGCTTGGATAAGGCCGCCAAAAACATTCAGTACTTC
CASSLDKAAKNIQYF
>TRBV28|TRBJ2-7|.|.
TGTGCCAGCCAACCCCCGGGGTTGACTAGACGCAGCTACGAGCAGTACTTC
CASQPPGLTRRSYEQYF
>TRBV28|TRBJ2-3|.|.
TGTGCCAGCAGTTTGGAAGGAGTGTTGACAGATACGCAGTATTTT
CASSLEGVLTDTQYF
>TRBV18|TRBJ1-2|.|.
TGTGCCAGCTCACCAGAAGGCGGAGATGGCTACACCTTC
CASSPEGGDGYTF
>TRBV28|TRBJ2-7|.|TRBD1
TGTGCCAGCAGTTTAGTAGTCGGGACAGGGAGCTCCTACGAGCAGTACTTC
CASSLVVGTGSSYEQYF
>TRBV6-5|TRBJ1-2|.|.
TGTGCCAGCAGAACCCTGGGACGTCTCTCCTATGGCTACACCTTC
CASRTLGRLSYGYTF
>TRBV29-1|TRBJ2-5|.|.
TGCAGCTCAAGAGGGGCGGCAGGGGATGGAGAGACCCAGTACTTC
CSSRGAAGDGETQYF
>TRBV28|TRBJ1-4|few|.
TGTGCCAGCAGTTTAGGAGGGGCAACTAATGAAAAACTGTTTTTT
CASSLGGATNEKLFF
>TRBV28|TRBJ2-2|.|TRBD1
TGTGCCAGCAGCCCCCGGACAGGGGGCAGGGGCGGGGAGCTGTTTTTT
CASSPRTGGRGGELFF
>TRBV2|TRBJ2-2|.|.
TGTGCCAGCAGTGAAGCAGGAGGATACACCGGGGAGCTGTTTTTT
CASSEAGGYTGELFF
>TRBV28|TRBJ2-1|.|TRBD2
TGTGCCAGCAGTTTTGAACAGGGAGGGACTAGCTCCTACAATGAGCAGTTCTTC
CASSFEQGGTSSYNEQFF
>TRBV6-1|TRBJ1-5|.|.
TGTGCCAGCAGTCCGACTCCGCTGATGCCCCAGCATTTT
CASSPTPLMPQHF
>TRBV2|TRBJ2-2|.|TRBD1
TGTGCCAGCAGACCAACGGGACAGGGAACCGGGGAGCTGTTTTTT
CASRPTGQGTGELFF
>TRBV7-9|TRBJ2-7|.|TRBD2
TGTGCCAGCAGCTCCCAGGGAGGGACTTCCTACGAGCAGTACTTC
CASSSQGGTSYEQYF
>TRBV19|TRBJ2-7|.|.
TGTGCCAGTAGTATAGGCTCCTCTAGCGTCTACGAGCAGTACTTC
CASSIGSSSVYEQYF
>TRBV14|TRBJ2-4|.|.
TGTGCCAGCAGCCAAGTCGGCGTACGGGCCAAAAACATTCAGTACTTC
CASSQVGVRAKNIQYF
>TRBV28|TRBJ2-3|.|.
TGTGCCAGCAGTCCCCGGGCCAGAAGCACAGATACGCAGTATTTT
CASSPRARSTDTQYF
>TRBV11-3|TRBJ2-5|.|TRBD1
TGTGCCAGCAGCTTAGGATCGACAGGGATGGAGACCCAGTACTTC
CASSLGSTGMETQYF
>TRBV28|TRBJ1-2|.|TRBD1
TGTGCCAGCAGGCGGCAGGGACAGAAAAACTATGGCTACACCTTC
CASRRQGQKNYGYTF
>TRBV27|TRBJ2-7|.|TRBD2
TGTGCCAGCAGTCTAGCGGGAAACTACGAGCAGTACTTC
CASSLAGNYEQYF
>TRBV9|TRBJ1-5|.|TRBD1
TGTGCCAGCAGCCACAGGGGTGGGCAGCCCCAGCATTTT
CASSHRGGQPQHF
>TRBV4-2|TRBJ2-1|.|TRBD2
TGTGCCAGCAGCCCGCTACTAGCGGGAGTTCTCTATGAGCAGTTCTTC
CASSPLLAGVLYEQFF
>TRBV6-6|TRBJ2-7|.|.
TGTGCCAGCAGGGAGCACTCCGAGCAGTACTTC
CASREHSEQYF
>TRBV5-1|TRBJ1-4|.|.
TGCGCCAGCAGCTCCGGGCTGGGAGGGGAAAAACTGTTTTTT
CASSSGLGGEKLFF
>TRBV21-1|TRBJ1-5|.|.
TGTGCCAGCAGCAAAGACAACCCCGGCCCACAGCCCCAGCATTTT
CASSKDNPGPQPQHF
>TRBV5-1|TRBJ2-3|.|.
TGCGCCAGCAGCCTGAACACAGATACGCAGTATTTT
CASSLNTDTQYF
>TRBV2|TRBJ2-5|.|.
TGTGCCAGCAAGGGGGATCAAGAGACCCAGTACTTC
CASKGDQETQYF
>TRBV5-4|TRBJ2-5|.|.
TGTGCCAGCAGCTCCCTAGACGGGGGTTTAGAGACCCAGTACTTC
CASSSLDGGLETQYF
>TRBV5-8|TRBJ2-7|.|TRBD2
TGTGCCAGCAGCCCGGGACTAGCGGGAGATGTGGGCTACGAGCAGTACTTC
CASSPGLAGDVGYEQYF
>TRBV6-6|TRBJ1-2|.|.
TGTGCCAGCAGGACAGCCACTAACTATGGCTACACCTTC
CASRTATNYGYTF
>TRBV6-6|TRBJ1-1|.|TRBD1
TGTGCCAGCAGGGGACAGCTATTGAACACTGAAGCTTTCTTT
CASRGQLLNTEAFF
>TRBV19|TRBJ2-3|few|TRBD1
TGTGCCAGTAGCCCCCTCGGGACAGGGACAGATACGCAGTATTTT
CASSPLGTGTDTQYF
>TRBV18|TRBJ2-2|.|.
TGTGCCAGCTCACCATCTGTCGTAGGGGCCCGGGAGCTGTTTTTT
CASSPSVVGARELFF
>TRBV4-1|TRBJ2-7|.|TRBD2
TGCGCCAGCAGCCAAACGGGACTAGCCCAGGAGCAGTACTTC
CASSQTGLAQEQYF
>TRBV28|TRBJ2-2|few|TRBD2
TGTGCCAGCAGTTCCGGCGGGAGGGCGGGCACCGGGGAGCTGTTTTTT
CASSSGGRAGTGELFF